These T cell receptor beta chains were read from a single sample in a study of T cell responses to AZD1222 COVID-19 vaccine. Data came from immunoSEQ multiplex PCR; TCRdb stores just in-frame clones and leaves some out. The table lists around 170,000 clones, approximately 90% of them singletons, with about 4.5% in the top ten. The source was peripheral blood, collected on day 0 of AZD1222 vaccination. The source is an adult in good health. Each CDR3 is given with its conserved first and last residue. Each record gives: V gene, J gene, clone size, D gene, CDR3 DNA, CDR3 protein. A D gene is named only where the DNA matches it firmly. A clone size is listed for some rows: how often the clone was seen (once, few, many), or a class if it is expanded.

TRBV9	TRBJ1-2	.	TRBD1	TGTGCCAGCAGCGGGGGGAACAGGGGGCGATCCGGCTACACCTTC	CASSGGNRGRSGYTF
TRBV6-2/TRBV6-3	TRBJ2-7	once	TRBD2	TGTGCCAGCAGCCGGACTAGCGGGATGTCAGAGCAGTACTTC	CASSRTSGMSEQYF
TRBV2	TRBJ1-2	.	.	TGTGCCAGCAGGACCGTCTATGGCTACACCTTC	CASRTVYGYTF
TRBV27	TRBJ1-6	once	TRBD1	TGTGCCAGCAGGACAGGGGGCAATTCACCCCTCCACTTT	CASRTGGNSPLHF
TRBV21-1	TRBJ2-3	.	.	TGTGCCAGCAGCGCACCCCGGGGACAGAAAGATACGCAGTATTTT	CASSAPRGQKDTQYF
TRBV14	TRBJ1-1	.	.	TGTGCCAGCAGCCAAGATACGTGGGGGAACACTGAAGCTTTCTTT	CASSQDTWGNTEAFF
TRBV14	TRBJ2-1	.	TRBD1	TGTGCCAGCAGCCCCCTGGACAGGGTTCATGAGCAGTTCTTC	CASSPLDRVHEQFF
TRBV3-1/TRBV3-2	TRBJ1-1	.	.	TGTGCCAGCAGCCAACTGAGGGGCGGCACTGAAGCTTTCTTT	CASSQLRGGTEAFF
TRBV28	TRBJ2-7	.	TRBD2	TGTGTCTCGACCGGGAGGAACTACGAGCAGTACTTC	CVSTGRNYEQYF
TRBV2	TRBJ2-3	.	.	TGTGCCAGCAGTGACAAGTCTAGCACAGATACGCAGTATTTT	CASSDKSSTDTQYF
TRBV19	TRBJ1-4	.	.	TGTGCCAGTAGTAACGGGGGTGAAAAACTGTTTTTT	CASSNGGEKLFF
TRBV18	TRBJ1-2	.	.	TGTGCCAGCTCACCATGGGAGACAATCAACTATGGCTACACCTTC	CASSPWETINYGYTF
TRBV4-1	TRBJ1-3	.	.	TGCGCCAGCAGCCAAGTGGGGGCCACCATATATTTT	CASSQVGATIYF
TRBV3-1/TRBV3-2	TRBJ2-3	.	.	TGTGCCAGCAGTCGGGACTTCACAGATACGCAGTATTTT	CASSRDFTDTQYF
TRBV29-1	TRBJ1-4	.	TRBD1	TGCAGCGTTTACAGGGGGGGAGGTGAAAAACTGTTTTTT	CSVYRGGGEKLFF
TRBV28	TRBJ2-2	.	.	TGTGCCAGCACCCTGACGAAGTATGCAACGGGCACCGGGGAGCTGTTTTTT	CASTLTKYATGTGELFF
TRBV30	TRBJ1-5	.	TRBD1	TGTGCCTGGAGTGGGGACAGAAGCAATCAGCCCCAGCATTTT	CAWSGDRSNQPQHF
TRBV7-9	TRBJ1-1	.	TRBD1	TGTGCCAGCAAAGGAGGACCGGGACAGGGGTTCACTGAAGCTTTCTTT	CASKGGPGQGFTEAFF
TRBV28	TRBJ1-2	.	.	TGTGCCAGCAGTTCGACAGGCTATGGCTACACCTTC	CASSSTGYGYTF
TRBV7-2	TRBJ1-2	once	.	TGTGCCAGCAGCGTTCAGGGGTCTAACTATGGCTACACCTTC	CASSVQGSNYGYTF
TRBV6-5	TRBJ2-5	.	TRBD2	TGTGCCAGCACCCTCACCGGGGGGGTGTTAGAGACCCAGTACTTC	CASTLTGGVLETQYF
TRBV4-3	TRBJ1-6	.	TRBD1	TGCGCCAGCAGCCAAGTTCTTCCAGGGGGAAGCTCCTATAATTCACCCCTCCACTTT	CASSQVLPGGSSYNSPLHF
TRBV5-5	TRBJ2-3	once	.	TGTGCCAGCAACTTAGACTCGGTCACAGATACGCAGTATTTT	CASNLDSVTDTQYF
TRBV19	TRBJ2-1	.	TRBD2	TGTGCCAGTAGTATACGTAGGCTAGCGGGAGGCAATGAGCAGTTCTTC	CASSIRRLAGGNEQFF
TRBV4-2	TRBJ2-2	.	.	TGTGCCAGCAGCCAGTGGAGCGGATTCACCGGGGAGCTGTTTTTT	CASSQWSGFTGELFF
TRBV11-3	TRBJ2-5	.	.	TGTGCCAGCAGCTTAGGGGTGGAGACCCAGTACTTC	CASSLGVETQYF
TRBV7-9	TRBJ1-1	.	.	TGTGCCAGCAGCTTAGAACAGCTCACTGAAGCTTTCTTT	CASSLEQLTEAFF
TRBV2	TRBJ1-5	once	TRBD1	TGTGCCAGCAGTGGGACAGGGAAAAATCAGCCCCAGCATTTT	CASSGTGKNQPQHF
TRBV7-3	TRBJ2-7	once	.	TGTGCCAGCAGCTTGGGCGGACAAGGGTACGAGCAGTACTTC	CASSLGGQGYEQYF
TRBV11-3	TRBJ2-5	.	.	TGTGCCAGCAGCTTAGCTCAGGAGGGGGAAGAGACCCAGTACTTC	CASSLAQEGEETQYF
TRBV28	TRBJ1-6	.	.	TGTGCCAGCAGGGGGGTCACTCTGGAGACCTCACCCCTCCACTTT	CASRGVTLETSPLHF
TRBV18	TRBJ2-1	.	TRBD2	TGTGCCAGCTCACCTCGACTAGCGGGAAGGAATGAGCAGTTCTTC	CASSPRLAGRNEQFF
TRBV7-2	TRBJ2-7	.	TRBD2	TGTGCCAGCAGCCCGGGACTAGCGGGAAAGTACGAGCAGTACTTC	CASSPGLAGKYEQYF
TRBV9	TRBJ2-3	once	.	TGTGCCAGCAGCGCCAGACTAGTAACCGGACATACGCAGTATTTT	CASSARLVTGHTQYF
TRBV7-2	TRBJ2-1	.	.	TGTGCCAGCAGCTTAGCAGGCAGGGCTGGGATTGAGCAGTTCTTC	CASSLAGRAGIEQFF
TRBV5-1	TRBJ2-7	.	TRBD2	TGCGCCAGCAGCGAAGGTCGGCGGGGGGGCGAGCAGTACTTC	CASSEGRRGGEQYF
TRBV6-1	TRBJ1-6	.	.	TGTGCCAGCAGTGAAGGGTTCGGGAATTCACCCCTCCACTTT	CASSEGFGNSPLHF
TRBV9	TRBJ2-1	few	TRBD2	TGTGCCAGCAGCGTAGAAACTAGCGGGATTTCCTACAATGAGCAGTTCTTC	CASSVETSGISYNEQFF
TRBV6-6	TRBJ2-7	.	TRBD2	TGTGCCAGCAGTCGGGCAGGGACTAGCGGGAGACCCTACGAGCAGTACTTC	CASSRAGTSGRPYEQYF
TRBV19	TRBJ2-1	few	.	TGTGCCAGTAGTATTAGCGGATCATACTACAATGAGCAGTTCTTC	CASSISGSYYNEQFF
TRBV7-8	TRBJ1-2	.	.	TGTGTCAGCAGCGGCCGGGAAGGGGGGGCCGGCTACACCTTC	CVSSGREGGAGYTF
TRBV9	TRBJ2-1	.	.	TGTGCCAGCAGCGTAGGATCTAGACGTTCCTACAATGAGCAGTTCTTC	CASSVGSRRSYNEQFF
TRBV18	TRBJ2-1	.	.	TGTGCCAGCTCAAGGGCCATCCCCGCGAACAATGAGCAGTTCTTC	CASSRAIPANNEQFF